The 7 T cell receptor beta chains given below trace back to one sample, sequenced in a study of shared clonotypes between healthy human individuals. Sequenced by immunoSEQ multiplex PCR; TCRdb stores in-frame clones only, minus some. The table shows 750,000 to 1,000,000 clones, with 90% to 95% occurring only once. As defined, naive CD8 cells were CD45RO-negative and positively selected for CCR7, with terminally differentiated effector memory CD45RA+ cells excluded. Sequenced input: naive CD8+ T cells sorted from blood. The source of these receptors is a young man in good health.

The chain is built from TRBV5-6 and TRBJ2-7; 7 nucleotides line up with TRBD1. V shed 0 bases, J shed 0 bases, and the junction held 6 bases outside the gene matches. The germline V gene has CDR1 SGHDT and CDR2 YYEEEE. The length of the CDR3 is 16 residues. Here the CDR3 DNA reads TGTGCCAGCAGCTTGGATACCGACAGGGTCTCCTACGAGCAGTACTTC. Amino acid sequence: CASSLDTDRVSYEQYF.

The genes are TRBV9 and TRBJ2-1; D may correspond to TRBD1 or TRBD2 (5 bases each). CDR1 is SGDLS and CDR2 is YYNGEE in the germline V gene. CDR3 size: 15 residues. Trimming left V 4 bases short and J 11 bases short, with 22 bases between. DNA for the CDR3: TGTGCCAGCAGCAAAACGGGGACCCGAACCTTCAAGCAGTTCTTC. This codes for CASSKTGTRTFKQFF.

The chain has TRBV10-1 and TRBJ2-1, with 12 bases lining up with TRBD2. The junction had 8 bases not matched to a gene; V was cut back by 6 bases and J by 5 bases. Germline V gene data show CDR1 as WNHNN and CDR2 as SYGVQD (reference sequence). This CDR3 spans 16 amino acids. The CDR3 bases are TGCGCCAGCAGCCACGCGCTAGCGGGAGGGAACAATGAGCAGTTCTTC. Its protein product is CASSHALAGGNNEQFF.

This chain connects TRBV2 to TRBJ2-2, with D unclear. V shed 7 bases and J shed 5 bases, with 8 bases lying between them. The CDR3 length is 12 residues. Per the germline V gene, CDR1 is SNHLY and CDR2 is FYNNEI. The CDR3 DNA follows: TGTGCCAGCACCAGGAGAACCGGGGAGCTGTTTTTT. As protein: CASTRRTGELFF.

For the CDR3, the DNA is TGCGCCAGCAGTCCTTGGGGGATAGGAGAGACCCAGTACTTC. Protein product: CASSPWGIGETQYF. The rearrangement joins TRBV10-1 to TRBJ2-5; perhaps D is TRBD1 or TRBD2 (5 bases each). Between the trimmed V and J ends, which lost 5 bases and 4 bases, there was a span of 14 bases. This CDR3 comprises 14 residues. The germline CDR1 and CDR2 sequences are WNHNN and SYGVQD (reference sequence).

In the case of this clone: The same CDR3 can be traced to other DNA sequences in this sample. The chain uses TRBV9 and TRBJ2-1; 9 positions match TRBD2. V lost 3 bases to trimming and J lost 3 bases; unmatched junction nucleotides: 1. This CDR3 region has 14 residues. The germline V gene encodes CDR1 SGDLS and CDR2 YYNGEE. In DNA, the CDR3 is TGTGCCAGCAGCGATAGCGGGAGCTACAATGAGCAGTTCTTC. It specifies CASSDSGSYNEQFF.

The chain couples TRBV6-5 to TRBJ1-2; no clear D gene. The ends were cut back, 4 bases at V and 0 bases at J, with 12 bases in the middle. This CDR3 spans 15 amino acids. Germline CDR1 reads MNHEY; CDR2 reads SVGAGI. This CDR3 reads CASSWGGATNYGYTF. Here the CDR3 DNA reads TGTGCCAGCAGTTGGGGAGGAGCTACTAACTATGGCTACACCTTC.